Listed below are T cell receptor beta chains from one sample, sequenced in a study of T-cell reconstitution after alpha-beta-depleted transplantation in children. Each CDR3 protein is one row after TCRdb ran MiXCR on the PCR reads. The sample includes fewer than 550,000 distinct CDR3 sequences, more than 9% of them seen just once. Sequences were derived from PBMCs, sampled before TCRalphabeta/CD19-depleted stem cell transplant. These receptor sequences come from a child aged 2-15 years with inherited bone marrow failure, due to receive a stem cell transplant. Each CDR3 is given with its conserved first and last residue. Each record gives: clone size, V gene, D gene, J gene, CDR3 protein, CDR3 DNA. D genes are given only for firm matches. The size entry is marked missing in some rows and otherwise reads once, few, many or a size class.

clone_size: many; v_call: TRBV6-2/TRBV6-3; d_call: TRBD2; j_call: TRBJ2-1; cdr3_aa: CASSSPTSGLGQFF; cdr3_nt: TGTGCCAGCAGTTCTCCGACTAGCGGTCTGGGGCAGTTCTTC
clone_size: many; v_call: TRBV7-2; d_call: NA; j_call: TRBJ1-5; cdr3_aa: CASSPRVVQPQHF; cdr3_nt: TGTGCCAGCAGCCCACGGGTTGTTCAGCCCCAGCATTTT
clone_size: many; v_call: TRBV5-1; d_call: TRBD2; j_call: TRBJ2-7; cdr3_aa: CASSLTSGPYEQYF; cdr3_nt: TGCGCCAGCAGCTTGACTAGCGGACCCTACGAGCAGTACTTC
clone_size: many; v_call: TRBV5-6; d_call: NA; j_call: TRBJ1-2; cdr3_aa: CASSLEPGKAYGYTF; cdr3_nt: TGTGCCAGCAGCTTGGAACCAGGGAAGGCGTATGGCTACACCTTC
clone_size: NA; v_call: TRBV19; d_call: NA; j_call: TRBJ2-2; cdr3_aa: CASSIPRRRTGELFF; cdr3_nt: TGTGCCAGTAGTATCCCCAGGAGGCGGACCGGGGAGCTGTTTTTT
clone_size: many; v_call: TRBV29-1; d_call: NA; j_call: TRBJ2-5; cdr3_aa: CSVDKVGETQYF; cdr3_nt: TGCAGCGTTGACAAGGTCGGAGAGACCCAGTACTTC
clone_size: many; v_call: TRBV7-9; d_call: TRBD2; j_call: TRBJ2-5; cdr3_aa: CASTAGVIVGETQYF; cdr3_nt: TGTGCCAGCACCGCGGGAGTTATTGTAGGGGAGACCCAGTACTTC
clone_size: many; v_call: TRBV6-6; d_call: TRBD1; j_call: TRBJ1-2; cdr3_aa: CASRGQGAGYTF; cdr3_nt: TGTGCCAGCAGGGGGCAGGGGGCTGGCTACACCTTC
clone_size: many; v_call: TRBV11-2; d_call: NA; j_call: TRBJ2-7; cdr3_aa: CASSLGFPAYEQYF; cdr3_nt: TGTGCCAGCAGCCTTGGCTTTCCAGCCTACGAGCAGTACTTC
clone_size: many; v_call: TRBV20-1; d_call: NA; j_call: TRBJ1-2; cdr3_aa: CSAREQDNYGYTF; cdr3_nt: TGCAGTGCTAGAGAACAGGATAACTATGGCTACACCTTC
clone_size: many; v_call: TRBV2; d_call: TRBD2; j_call: TRBJ2-5; cdr3_aa: CASRLEKLAVETQYF; cdr3_nt: TGTGCCAGCAGGCTAGAAAAGCTAGCGGTGGAGACCCAGTACTTC
clone_size: NA; v_call: TRBV10-3; d_call: NA; j_call: TRBJ1-5; cdr3_aa: CAISGGGDQPQHF; cdr3_nt: TGTGCCATCAGTGGGGGCGGCGATCAGCCCCAGCATTTT
clone_size: NA; v_call: TRBV20-1; d_call: TRBD1; j_call: TRBJ2-7; cdr3_aa: CRPGQGNYEQYF; cdr3_nt: TGCAGACCGGGACAGGGTAACTACGAGCAGTACTTC
clone_size: many; v_call: TRBV28; d_call: NA; j_call: TRBJ2-7; cdr3_aa: CASSFIGVAYEQYF; cdr3_nt: TGTGCCAGCAGTTTCATAGGGGTTGCCTACGAGCAGTACTTC
clone_size: many; v_call: TRBV11-2; d_call: NA; j_call: TRBJ2-1; cdr3_aa: CASSLVDWRSYNEQFF; cdr3_nt: TGTGCCAGCAGCTTAGTCGACTGGCGCTCCTACAATGAGCAGTTCTTC
clone_size: NA; v_call: TRBV29-1; d_call: TRBD2; j_call: TRBJ2-4; cdr3_aa: CSVPGLAVVVAKNIQYF; cdr3_nt: TGCAGCGTTCCTGGACTAGCGGTTGTAGTAGCCAAAAACATTCAGTACTTC
clone_size: many; v_call: TRBV28; d_call: NA; j_call: TRBJ2-1; cdr3_aa: CASSFPSSYNEQFF; cdr3_nt: TGTGCCAGCAGTTTCCCGAGCTCCTACAATGAGCAGTTCTTC
clone_size: few; v_call: TRBV2; d_call: NA; j_call: TRBJ2-3; cdr3_aa: CASSGWESTDTQYF; cdr3_nt: TGTGCCAGCAGTGGCTGGGAGAGCACAGATACGCAGTATTTT
clone_size: many; v_call: TRBV5-1; d_call: TRBD1; j_call: TRBJ2-7; cdr3_aa: CASSRGQAAGSYEQYF; cdr3_nt: TGCGCCAGCAGCCGAGGACAGGCCGCAGGCTCCTACGAGCAGTACTTC
clone_size: many; v_call: TRBV3-1; d_call: TRBD2; j_call: TRBJ2-1; cdr3_aa: CASSGLAGSNEQFF; cdr3_nt: TGTGCCAGCAGCGGATTAGCGGGGTCCAATGAGCAGTTCTTC